This TCR beta chain derives from a study of shared clonotypes between healthy human individuals (dated by TCRdb to 2018 to 2021). With respect to the entire study: Three men and a couple of women, aged 18 to 49 years, made up the cohort. Per donor, three plates each were used for CD4 naive and CD4 memory, two for CD8 naive, and one for CD8 memory. To estimate repertoire size and how much clonotypes are shared between individuals, the study performed deep sequencing of blood TCR repertoires from 4 to 6 healthy adults. To increase sequencing depth and limit assay-specific biases, different laboratories used diverse techniques to prepare libraries and sequence TCR repertoires. Between about 0.8 and 9 billion PBMCs per donor were obtained by leukapheresis. What the research found in general, with its limitations: Roughly 5.2% of naive CD4, approximately 3.7% of naive CD8, 2% to 2.5% of memory CD4, and more than 0.35% of memory CD8 clonotypes were shared across four donors. Naive subsets generally had larger estimated clonotype richness than memory subsets did. Pairwise subsampling led to the expectation that sequencing depth would affect the degree of clonotype sharing among donors. Incomplete sequencing was indicated by rarefaction of sorted-subset datasets, despite the large sequencing depth. Compared with non-shared clonotypes, the clonotypes found in all four sorted-subset donors had higher generation probabilities. Sampling was restricted to blood, and TCR repertoires in tissue are likely to differ from TCR repertoires in blood. The small number of donors limited the genetic and exposure-history diversity represented.

CD8 naive samples were obtained by positive selection for CCR7 among CD45RO-negative cells, yielding a CD45RA+CCR7+ population from which TemRA cells were excluded. Donors were healthy HIV-negative adults with no recently reported acute infections or vaccinations. Only Caucasian adults living in Nashville, Tennessee, USA were represented among the donors. After blood collection by leukapheresis, PBMCs were isolated using Ficoll-Histopaque density gradient centrifugation and then cryopreserved in the vapor phase of liquid nitrogen. Analytical flow cytometry was used to check the purity and quantity of every magnetically sorted T cell population. Each sorted fraction had its genomic DNA isolated and then quantified by UV absorbance on a Nanodrop 2000c. Using the deep immunoSEQ assay, multiplex PCR amplified TCR CDR3 regions from genomic DNA. Extracted genomic DNA from each cell subset was spread evenly across all wells of several immunoSEQ 96-well plates, with each plate serving as a replicate. Each replicate PCR for sorted subsets received around 200 ng genomic DNA, equal to about 30,000 T cell genomes. Purified libraries were measured with a Qubit 3.0 fluorometer, size-checked on a Bioanalyzer 2100, and measured again with the KAPA Library Quantification kit. A separate single-read 150-cycle Illumina NextSeq 550 flow cell was used to sequence each immunoSEQ 96-well plate. The paper's processing steps were these. The immunoSEQ output contained only junctional sequences without quality scores, so filtering could not match that applied to full-length reads. Sequences were annotated with PyIR, a Python wrapper for IgBLAST v1.9, and V/J genes and CDR3 were assigned using IMGT germline references. Any read was removed if the V/J assignment was weak (E-value above 1e-6), the CDR3 was missing, or the read contained stop codons, out-of-frame junctions, or ambiguous translated residues. A V3J clonotype was defined by an identical inferred V gene, J gene, and CDR3 amino acid sequence. To compute the percentage overlap between repertoires, the number of shared unique clonotypes was divided by the size of the smaller repertoire. RTK rarefaction, the Chao1 estimator, and Recon v2.1 estimates of unobserved clonotypes were used to assess repertoire richness. Generation probabilities were computed with OLGA for all TCRbeta clonotypes obtained by the gDNA method from several donors. The clones in this table, taken by TCRdb from immuneACCESS, are in-frame only. Not every clone is retained; where verified, under half of the shortfall comes from an unresolved V gene, and the cause of the rest is unknown. V, J and clone size derive from that table, while D and trimming were established from the DNA sequence. Across this sample there are roughly 2.1 million clones, with 93% seen only once. Of the sample, roughly 1.8% falls within the top ten clones.

Remarks on this clone: Its antigen is not yet known. No much larger clonotype is one base removed from it; base qualities were not supplied.

The sequence came from a man aged 18 to 29 in good health. Some clones in this sample may be carry-over from other donors' samples. The sample comprised naive CD8+ T cells from PBMCs. The cell subset or site label corresponds to: CD45RA+CCR7+.

The nucleotides read TGCGCCAGCAGCTTGGGGGACCGCTACGAGCAGTACTTC. Protein translation: CASSLGDRYEQYF. The chain uses TRBV5-1 and TRBJ2-7, with the D gene tentatively TRBD1 or TRBD2, based on 5 matching bases in each. The cysteine opens and the phenylalanine closes a CDR3 of 13 amino acids. Kept here is only the CDR3 DNA, which spans 39 bases and is read in frame from base 1. The germline ends are 7 bases apart after V is trimmed by 0 bases and J by 3 bases. CDR1 SGHRS and CDR2 YFSETQ are derived from the germline V gene.